The rows below give T cell receptor beta chains drawn from one sample of a study of blood T cell repertoires in COVID-19. Measured with immunoSEQ multiplex PCR; TCRdb has only the in-frame clones, and not every one. The table has 120,000 or so clones, 87% seen once. Source material: peripheral blood. These receptor sequences come from a woman between 45 and 60 years old with acute or convalescent COVID-19. Each CDR3 is given with its conserved first and last residue. A D gene is named only where the DNA matches it firmly. Clone size, where shown, is once, few, many, or a class for clones that have expanded.

TGCAGCGTAGCCCACGGCGGGAGGTTCTACGAGCAGTACTTC | CSVAHGGRFYEQYF | TRBJ2-7 | TRBD2 | TRBV29-1 | -
TGTGCCAGCAGCCGGGGGGCGAACACTGAAGCTTTCTTT | CASSRGANTEAFF | TRBJ1-1 | - | TRBV7-9 | -
TGTGCCAGCAGTTACGGGCTAGCGGGAGGTCCTAATGAGCAGTTCTTC | CASSYGLAGGPNEQFF | TRBJ2-1 | TRBD2 | TRBV6-5 | -
TGCGCCAGCAGCTCTCGACAGGGTACCAACACTGAAGCTTTCTTT | CASSSRQGTNTEAFF | TRBJ1-1 | TRBD1 | TRBV5-1 | -
TGTGCCAGCACCCAGGGGACAGGGGGCAATCAGCCCCAGCATTTT | CASTQGTGGNQPQHF | TRBJ1-5 | TRBD1 | TRBV3-1/TRBV3-2 | -
TGTGCCACCGGGGGACTAGCGGGGAACCAAGAGACCCAGTACTTC | CATGGLAGNQETQYF | TRBJ2-5 | TRBD2 | TRBV24-1 | -
TGTGCCAGCACCCTCAAGCCAACTAATGAAAAACTGTTTTTT | CASTLKPTNEKLFF | TRBJ1-4 | - | TRBV6-6 | -
TGTGCCAGCAGCTTAGGTATCGCAGGGTTTGAAGCTTTCTTT | CASSLGIAGFEAFF | TRBJ1-1 | - | TRBV7-8 | -
TGCGCCAGCAGCTTGGTGTCAGGGGGCTTTGGAAACACCATATATTTT | CASSLVSGGFGNTIYF | TRBJ1-3 | TRBD1 | TRBV5-1 | -
TGTGCCAGCAGTTACTCGCCGCGTTCCGAGTGGGAGCAGTACTTC | CASSYSPRSEWEQYF | TRBJ2-7 | - | TRBV6-5 | -
TGTGCCAGCAGCGTAGCTATCGGGGGCGAGCAGTACTTC | CASSVAIGGEQYF | TRBJ2-7 | - | TRBV9 | -
TGTGCCAGCAGCCTCGACGGGGGGCGCACAGATACGCAGTATTTT | CASSLDGGRTDTQYF | TRBJ2-3 | - | TRBV7-2 | -
TGTGCCACCAGAGATGAAGGGGGCTGGTGGTACTTC | CATRDEGGWWYF | TRBJ2-4 | TRBD1 | TRBV24-1 | -
TGTGCCAGTAGTATAGAGGGGGACAGGGATCCCAATCAGCCCCAGCATTTT | CASSIEGDRDPNQPQHF | TRBJ1-5 | TRBD1 | TRBV19 | -
TGTGCCAGCAGCAAACAGACAAACACTGAAGCTTTCTTT | CASSKQTNTEAFF | TRBJ1-1 | - | TRBV3-1/TRBV3-2 | -
TGTGCCAGCAGTTTATCGGGACAGGGTGGTCGAGGCTACACCTTC | CASSLSGQGGRGYTF | TRBJ1-2 | TRBD1 | TRBV27 | -
TGTGCCAGCAGCCCCCGACAGGGGGTTAGTGAAAAACTGTTTTTT | CASSPRQGVSEKLFF | TRBJ1-4 | TRBD1 | TRBV11-3 | -
TGTGCCAGCAGTAAGACGGGACAGGGTTGGACTGAAGCTTTCTTT | CASSKTGQGWTEAFF | TRBJ1-1 | TRBD1 | TRBV6-5 | few
TGTGCCTGGAGTGTATCAATACAGGGAAACACCATATATTTT | CAWSVSIQGNTIYF | TRBJ1-3 | - | TRBV30 | -
TGTGCCAGCTCACCACAGGGAGGGGCGCCCAATCAGCCCCAGCATTTT | CASSPQGGAPNQPQHF | TRBJ1-5 | - | TRBV18 | -
TGTGCCAGCAGCGTAGAAGGGGCCACAGGGTCCCAAGAGACCCAGTACTTC | CASSVEGATGSQETQYF | TRBJ2-5 | - | TRBV9 | -
TGTGCCAGCAGCTTGAACCCGGGGATAGATACGCAGTATTTT | CASSLNPGIDTQYF | TRBJ2-3 | - | TRBV7-2 | -
TGTGCCAGTAGTATAGAGGAGGGAAATCAGCCCCAGCATTTT | CASSIEEGNQPQHF | TRBJ1-5 | - | TRBV19 | -
TGTGCCAGCAGCCCGACGACGGGACAGAATAATTCACCCCTCCACTTT | CASSPTTGQNNSPLHF | TRBJ1-6 | TRBD1 | TRBV7-9 | -
TGTGCCAGCAGCTTGAGACAGGCGGCGTACGAGCAGTACTTC | CASSLRQAAYEQYF | TRBJ2-7 | - | TRBV5-5 | -
TGTGCCAGCAGCTTAGAATACAGGGCGGATGGCTACACCTTC | CASSLEYRADGYTF | TRBJ1-2 | - | TRBV7-2 | -
TGCGCCAGCAGCTTGGGGGGCGGAGGACAGACTAATGAAAAACTGTTTTTT | CASSLGGGGQTNEKLFF | TRBJ1-4 | - | TRBV5-1 | -
TGCAGCTTAGAGGGAGCAGAAACTAATGAAAAACTGTTTTTT | CSLEGAETNEKLFF | TRBJ1-4 | - | TRBV29-1 | -
TGTGCCAGCAGCGTAGCTACTGGGACAGGGGGAGAGACCCAGTACTTC | CASSVATGTGGETQYF | TRBJ2-5 | TRBD1 | TRBV9 | -
TGTGCCAGCAGCTTATTGGATAAACAGGGTATCACAGATACGCAGTATTTT | CASSLLDKQGITDTQYF | TRBJ2-3 | - | TRBV7-9 | once
TGTGCCAGCAGCTTACCGAGAAACAATGAGCAGTTCTTC | CASSLPRNNEQFF | TRBJ2-1 | - | TRBV5-4 | once
TGTGCCAGCAGTTACCCCAGCTCCTACGAGCAGTACTTC | CASSYPSSYEQYF | TRBJ2-7 | - | TRBV6-6 | -
TGTGCCAGCAGTTGGGGACAGTTGGCTCCCCTCCACTTT | CASSWGQLAPLHF | TRBJ1-6 | TRBD1 | TRBV12-3/TRBV12-4 | -
TGTGCCAGCAGTTACCGACAGACGAACACTGAAGCTTTCTTT | CASSYRQTNTEAFF | TRBJ1-1 | - | TRBV6-2/TRBV6-3 | -
TGCAGTGTACCGGTCGGAAAACTGTTTTTT | CSVPVGKLFF | TRBJ1-4 | - | TRBV20-1 | -
TGTGCCAGCAGCATGATGACAGGGGCCGAGCAGTACTTC | CASSMMTGAEQYF | TRBJ2-7 | TRBD1 | TRBV7-2 | -
TGTGCCAGCAGCGATAGACGGCCTAGCCCCTACAATGAGCAGTTCTTC | CASSDRRPSPYNEQFF | TRBJ2-1 | - | TRBV7-2 | -
TGTGCCAGCAGCTTGTTCGGCCAGAGGGCACAGCCCCAGCATTTT | CASSLFGQRAQPQHF | TRBJ1-5 | - | TRBV5-5 | -
TGTGCCAGCAGCCAGAGAGGGGAGCTGTTTTTT | CASSQRGELFF | TRBJ2-2 | - | TRBV3-1/TRBV3-2 | once
TGTGCCAGCAGCGCTAGGTCTGGAGAGACCCAGTACTTC | CASSARSGETQYF | TRBJ2-5 | - | TRBV6-5 | once
TGTGCCAGCAGCCAAGATTCGAGGGAGCAGTACTTC | CASSQDSREQYF | TRBJ2-7 | - | TRBV3-1/TRBV3-2 | -
TGTGCCAGCAGTGCATTGGGACTAGCGGGACGAACTCGGGGGGATGAGCAGTTCTTC | CASSALGLAGRTRGDEQFF | TRBJ2-1 | TRBD2 | TRBV2 | -
TGTGCCAGCAGTTCGACCGGACAGGGAAGTGGCTATGGCTACACCTTC | CASSSTGQGSGYGYTF | TRBJ1-2 | TRBD1 | TRBV6-5 | -
TGTGCCAGCAGCCGAGTAACCGGGGAGCTGTTTTTT | CASSRVTGELFF | TRBJ2-2 | - | TRBV9 | once
TGTGCCTGGAGTGTAAGGGGCGGATCCTACGAGCAGTACTTC | CAWSVRGGSYEQYF | TRBJ2-7 | - | TRBV30 | -
TGTGCCAGCAGTCGCGGACAGATGAACACTGAAGCTTTCTTT | CASSRGQMNTEAFF | TRBJ1-1 | - | TRBV6-5 | -
TGTGCCAGCAGTCCACATACCCGGGACAGTCAGAATCAGCCCCAGCATTTT | CASSPHTRDSQNQPQHF | TRBJ1-5 | TRBD1 | TRBV27 | -
TGTGCCAGCAGCTTAAAGGTTACGGGAGGTCCCTTAAATGAGCAGTTCTTC | CASSLKVTGGPLNEQFF | TRBJ2-1 | TRBD2 | TRBV7-7 | -
TGTGCCAGCAGTGAACGGACAGTCGGGGGCTACACCTTC | CASSERTVGGYTF | TRBJ1-2 | - | TRBV25-1 | -
TGCGCCAGCAGCGGAGCGGGAGGGCCATCCTACGAGCAGTACTTC | CASSGAGGPSYEQYF | TRBJ2-7 | TRBD2 | TRBV5-1 | -
TGCGCCAGCAGCCCTGGGTTGCTAGCGGCAGGGGAGCTGTTTTTT | CASSPGLLAAGELFF | TRBJ2-2 | TRBD2 | TRBV4-3 | -
TGTGCCAGCAGTTTAAGGGGTATGAATGGAAACACCATATATTTT | CASSLRGMNGNTIYF | TRBJ1-3 | - | TRBV27 | -
TGTGCCAGCAGCGGGGGGGCCGCGGGACTAGCCTCCAATGAGCAGTTCTTC | CASSGGAAGLASNEQFF | TRBJ2-1 | TRBD2 | TRBV9 | once
TGTGCCAGCAGCTTAGACAGGGGAGCCTATGGCTACACCTTC | CASSLDRGAYGYTF | TRBJ1-2 | TRBD1 | TRBV7-9 | -